A single sample gave rise to the 2 T cell receptor beta chains below, sequenced in a study of early T cells in non-severe SARS-CoV-2 infection. MiXCR, applied by TCRdb to the 5' RACE reads, yields one record per CDR3 protein. The data show tens of thousands of distinct CDR3 sequences, 4.8% seen once. Input material: whole blood. These receptors all stem from an adult who was a healthcare worker with PCR-confirmed SARS-CoV-2 infection or an uninfected control (not recorded which).

This clonotype was found once. This chain connects TRBV5-1 to TRBJ2-3; 11 bases line up with TRBD2. Germline V lookup: CDR1 SGHRS, CDR2 YFSETQ. There are 17 residues in the CDR3. The trim removed 0 bases at V and 1 base at J, leaving 4 bases unmatched. The CDR3 reads CASSLELAGAGTDTQYF. DNA of the CDR3: TGCGCCAGCAGCTTGGAACTAGCGGGGGCCGGCACAGATACGCAGTATTTT. Full variable domain (outside the CDR3, taken from reference TRBV5-1 and TRBJ2-3): KAGVTQTPRYLIKTRGQQVTLSCSPISGHRSVSWYQQTPGQGLQFLFEYFSETQRNKGNFPGRFSGRQFSNSRSEMNVSTLELGDSALYLCASSLELAGAGTDTQYFGPGTRLTVL.

This clonotype was counted many times. The chain couples TRBV4-1 to TRBJ1-4; 10 bases agree with TRBD1. This CDR3 has 16 amino acids. Per the germline V gene, CDR1 is MGHRA and CDR2 is YSYEKL. The trim removed 7 bases at V and 0 bases at J, leaving 5 bases unmatched. The CDR3 spells CASTGTGAATNEKLFF. The CDR3, as DNA: TGCGCCAGCACCGGGACAGGGGCGGCAACTAATGAAAAACTGTTTTTT.